This T cell receptor (beta chain) came from a study of cytomegalovirus exposure and HLA in healthy donors. Looking at the study overall: Ancestry clustering placed around 80% of 350 to 500 genotyped donors in the Caucasian-associated cluster.

Trimming took off 0 bases at V and 4 bases at J, with 15 bases between the two ends. The CDR3 extends over 16 amino acids. Germline lookup yields CDR1 SGHAT and CDR2 FQNNGV. A multiplex PCR was run with 60 Vbeta primers and 13 Jbeta primers. As processed by the authors: Unique TCR beta chains totaled 80 million to 100 million in a later count, with about 11 million of them shared. Some clones are missing from TCRdb's copy, which holds only in-frame ones; the method was immunoSEQ multiplex PCR. V and J calls and clone size are as listed in that table; D and trimming were resolved from the DNA. The sample carries 220,000 or so clones, roughly 70% recorded once.

The chain links TRBV11-2 to TRBJ1-2; D gene uncertain. Input material: PBMCs. This receptor was taken from a woman aged 25 to 39 in good health and CMV-seronegative. CDR3 coding DNA: TGTGCCAGCAGCTTAGAGCTCGGGGTCCTGGGCTATGGCTACACCTTC. Translating it yields CASSLELGVLGYGYTF.